This T cell receptor (beta chain) is drawn from a study of blood T cell repertoires in COVID-19. Overall study: T cells, B-cell-depleted T cells, or PBMCs supplied cDNA or gDNA.

In assigning cohorts, the study relied on participant-reported clinical history. The protocol was immunoSEQ multiplex PCR, while the TCRdb copy is restricted to in-frame clones and leaves out a portion. The data show 200,000 to 300,000 clones, over 75% seen once. Sequencing was performed on PBMCs or T cells enriched from blood (not recorded which). The TCR originated in a woman aged 50 to 65 with acute COVID-19.

CDR3 DNA: TGTGCCAGCAGTTATCTCGAGAGGAACTATGGCTACACCTTC. Its translation is CASSYLERNYGYTF. The rearrangement uses TRBV6-6 and TRBJ1-2; no reliable D call. The CDR3 has 14 residues. The V end lost 3 bases, the J end lost 2 bases, and 10 bases lay between the germline ends. Germline loops: CDR1 MNHNY, CDR2 SVGAGI (reference sequence).